What follows describes a single T cell receptor (beta chain). Which antigen it targets is not known. Base qualities are missing; no much larger clone stands one base away. For this chain, trimming is 6 bases at the V end and 3 bases at the J end, and the number of junction bases without a gene match is 7. CDR1 and CDR2 (MNHEY, SMNVEV) derive from the germline V gene (reference sequence). The CDR3 runs 14 residues from the cysteine to the phenylalanine. Only the CDR3 portion is preserved as DNA: 42 bases, with reading frame beginning at the first base. Libraries were constructed by the immunoSEQ multiplex PCR assay. Per the source publication's procedure: To diagnose cytomegalovirus status from the catalog of TCR beta chain sequences, a statistical classification framework was built. TCRdb took this table from immuneACCESS and kept in-frame rearrangements with V and J called. Such tables lack part of the clones; where checked against another copy, unresolved V genes explain under half of the gap, and the rest is unexplained. That table supplies the V and J calls and clone size; D and trimming were determined from the DNA. The sample records some 80,000 clones, 95% of which are singletons. Around 0.69% of the sample lies in the top ten.

Donors formed part of the validation cohort, which comprised 120 subjects and was distinct from the first cohort of some 700 subjects. The data originate from a study of cytomegalovirus exposure and HLA in healthy donors (dated by TCRdb to the late 2010s). Turning to the overall study: According to a later analysis, one platform produced both the 110 or so validation repertoires and the roughly 640 repertoires of the first cohort. Besides the first cohort of 550 to 750 subjects, a separate validation cohort made up of 90 to 150 different subjects was used. The aim of the study was to test whether cataloging public T cell receptors could identify signatures of past pathogen exposure. To predict cytomegalovirus infection status, the study brought together high-throughput TCR immunosequencing, statistical association of individual TCRs with disease status, and machine learning. Points the paper makes about the study in general: Of the cluster scores, 94% were above 0 in a later analysis, which found that TCRs clustered in the first cohort also tended to co-occur in the approximately 110 validation repertoires. A later analysis had no HLA typing for the validation cohort, so co-occurrence there was scored across all 110 or so repertoires. A total of 150 or so TCR beta chains were listed by the study as associated with cytomegalovirus. Three of the identified cytomegalovirus-associated TCR beta chains were confirmed in vitro to be specific for cytomegalovirus antigens. The authors suggested that the approach could potentially be generalized to other disease states and immunological phenotypes. Most TCR sequences were seen in very few donors, while some public TCRs were found in many individuals. Cytomegalovirus status was reported to be diagnosed by the classifier with high specificity and sensitivity in both the original and validation cohorts.

Sequenced input: PBMCs. The chain is encoded by TRBV27 joined to TRBJ2-7, with TRBD2 identical over 8 junction bases. The source is a woman aged 18-35 years in good health and CMV-seronegative. The nucleotides are TGTGCCAGCAGGCCCGTGACTAGCGTCTACGAGCAGTACTTC. This encodes CASRPVTSVYEQYF.